The 23 T cell receptor beta chains below were found in one sample sequenced in a study of blood T cell repertoires in COVID-19. Data came from immunoSEQ multiplex PCR; TCRdb stores just in-frame clones and leaves some out. The repertoire holds 95,000 to 150,000 clones, with around 87% as singletons. Sequenced: peripheral blood. These receptors were taken from a woman in her 70s with acute or convalescent COVID-19.

The chain combines TRBV5-1 with TRBJ1-4, with 7 bases aligning to TRBD1. The CDR3 runs to 14 residues. Germline values: CDR1 SGHRS, CDR2 YFSETQ. V lost 3 bases and J lost 7; bases outside the gene matches: 6. CDR3 in amino acids: CASSSQGVTEKLFF. The CDR3 DNA is TGCGCCAGCAGCTCTCAGGGGGTGACTGAAAAACTGTTTTTT.

The chain is built from TRBV7-8 and TRBJ1-5, with a possible D match to TRBD1 (5 bases). There are 14 residues in the CDR3. V was pared by 8 bases and J by 1 base, with 12 bases between. CDR1 is SGHVS and CDR2 is FQNEAQ in the germline V gene. CDR3 in amino acids: CASGKTASNQPQHF. CDR3 sequence (DNA): TGTGCCAGCGGAAAGACAGCAAGCAATCAGCCCCAGCATTTT.

The CDR3 DNA sequence: TGTGCCAGCAGCGTATCAGTGGCGGGGGGAAGCAATGAGCAGTTCTTC. Amino acid sequence: CASSVSVAGGSNEQFF. The rearrangement uses TRBV9 and TRBJ2-1; 8 bases agree with TRBD2. The germline CDR1 and CDR2 sequences are SGDLS and YYNGEE. The CDR3 consists of 16 residues. J lost 6 bases, V lost 1 base, and 9 bases had no gene match.

The V and J genes are TRBV5-1 and TRBJ1-1; no clear D gene. Germline loops: CDR1 SGHRS, CDR2 YFSETQ. The CDR3 loop spans 13 amino acids. Trimming took 3 bases from V and 1 from J, leaving 7 bases between them. Here the CDR3 reads CASSSQPNTEAFF. The CDR3 DNA is TGCGCCAGCAGCTCACAGCCGAACACTGAAGCTTTCTTT.

This chain uses TRBV12-5 with TRBJ1-2; TRBD1 agrees at 7 bases. With 7 bases clipped from V and 7 bases from J, the junction kept 9 bases outside the gene matches. CDR1 is LGHNT and CDR2 is FRNRAP in the germline V gene. The CDR3 is 13 amino acids. The CDR3: CASELPGGGGYTF. CDR3 coding DNA: TGTGCTAGTGAACTTCCAGGGGGTGGTGGCTACACCTTC.

The chain links TRBV18 to TRBJ2-7, with 8 bases lining up with TRBD1. After removal of 3 bases from V and 6 bases from J, the junction contained 4 bases not matched to a gene. The germline gives CDR1 KGHSH, CDR2 LQKENI. This CDR3 has 13 amino acids. CDR3 DNA sequence: TGTGCCAGCTCACCGCTCGACAGGGGCGAGCAGTACTTC. Protein: CASSPLDRGEQYF.

This chain connects TRBV10-3 to TRBJ1-1; 9 bases line up with TRBD1. Trimming took 6 bases from V and 4 from J; bases not matched to a gene: 12. The CDR3 is 16 amino acids. Germline V gene data show CDR1 as ENHRY and CDR2 as SYGVKD. The CDR3 loop reads CAISSGTGMGSTEAFF. DNA of the CDR3: TGTGCCATCAGCTCCGGGACAGGGATGGGATCCACTGAAGCTTTCTTT.

V gene TRBV7-9 combines with J gene TRBJ2-5; 8 nucleotides match TRBD2. The V gene's germline CDR1 is SEHNR and CDR2 FQNEAQ (reference sequence). The CDR3 has 14 amino acids. Unmatched junction bases numbered 5, after V lost 7 bases and J lost 1 base. This CDR3 reads CASTLAGGQETQYF. The CDR3 DNA is TGTGCCAGCACCTTGGCGGGGGGCCAAGAGACCCAGTACTTC.

This clone occurred once. The chain carries TRBV29-1 and TRBJ1-1, with 7 bases lining up with TRBD1. The V and J ends lost 6 bases and 2 bases, in that order; junction bases with no gene match: 6. CDR1 is SQVTM and CDR2 is ANQGSEA in the germline V gene. This CDR3 has 13 residues. The CDR3 DNA follows: TGCAGCGTCCCCCGGGACAGCAACACTGAAGCTTTCTTT. This sequence encodes CSVPRDSNTEAFF.

This chain uses TRBV6-6 with TRBJ1-5, with a possible D match to TRBD1 (5 bases). Trimming shortened V by 7 bases and J by 10 bases, and 20 bases separated the two germline ends. Germline V gene data show CDR1 as MNHNY and CDR2 as SVGAGI (reference sequence). CDR3 length: 14 residues. This chain's CDR3 is CASTLREGRDPQHF. In nucleotides, the CDR3 is TGTGCCAGCACTTTAAGGGAGGGGAGGGACCCCCAGCATTTT.

The V call is TRBV13, the J call TRBJ1-1; D uncertain. Deletions cut 5 bases from V and 5 bases from J, with 6 bases between. This CDR3 region has 11 residues. CDR1 and CDR2 from the germline V gene are PRHDT and FYEKMQ (reference sequence). The DNA of the CDR3 is TGTGCCAGCAGCATTCAGACTGAAGCTTTCTTT. Residues: CASSIQTEAFF. Full variable domain (remainder filled in from reference TRBV13 and TRBJ1-1): AAGVIQSPRHLIKEKRETATLKCYPIPRHDTVYWYQQGPGQDPQFLISFYEKMQSDKGSIPDRFSAQQFSDYHSELNMSSLELGDSALYFCASSIQTEAFFGQGTRLTVV.

The chain employs TRBV2 and TRBJ1-1; D unresolved. Looked up from germline, CDR1 is SNHLY and CDR2 is FYNNEI. V was shortened by 11 bases and J by 1 base, with 11 bases between the two germline ends. The CDR3 is made up of 12 amino acids. Written as DNA, the CDR3 is TGTGCCCGAAGAACGGGGAACACTGAAGCTTTCTTT. Residues: CARRTGNTEAFF.

The J gene is TRBJ1-2, the V gene TRBV5-1, with D possibly matching TRBD1 (5 bases). CDR3 length equals 14 residues. The V end lost 5 bases, the J end lost 7 bases, and 18 bases lay between the germline ends. The germline gives CDR1 SGHRS, CDR2 YFSETQ. The CDR3 sequence: CASRIGQTGGGYTF. The CDR3 nucleotides read TGCGCCAGCAGAATCGGTCAGACCGGGGGTGGCTACACCTTC.

The chain combines TRBV6-5 with TRBJ1-3; 7 nucleotides agree with TRBD1. The CDR3 extends over 14 amino acids. From germline, CDR1 is MNHEY and CDR2 SVGAGI. J gave up 0 bases and V 8 bases, and 4 bases lay outside the gene matches. The CDR3 bases are TGTGCCAGCGGTCAGGGGGACTCTGGAAACACCATATATTTT. It codes for CASGQGDSGNTIYF.

J is TRBJ1-6 and V is TRBV3-1 (or the pseudogene TRBV3-2), with D perhaps TRBD1 (5 bases). The V end lost 1 base, the J end lost 13 bases, and 11 bases lay between the germline ends. This CDR3 is 13 amino acids long. The V gene's germline CDR1 is LGHDT and CDR2 YNNKEL (reference sequence). This CDR3 is CASSQVAGGPLHF. CDR3 DNA: TGTGCCAGCAGCCAAGTTGCGGGGGGGCCCCTCCACTTT.

The chain links TRBV24-1 to TRBJ2-1; D might be TRBD1 (6 bases). Germline V CDR1 and CDR2: KGHDR, SFDVKD. This CDR3 has 16 residues. V dropped 4 bases and J dropped 5 bases, with 17 bases sitting between them. The CDR3 sequence: CATSEMGRTVHNEQFF. CDR3 coding DNA: TGTGCCACCAGTGAAATGGGTCGGACAGTCCACAATGAGCAGTTCTTC.

V gene TRBV19 combines with J gene TRBJ1-6; no reliable D call. The CDR3 extends over 17 amino acids. Between the trimmed V and J ends, which lost 5 bases and 0 bases, there was a span of 14 bases. Germline CDR1 and CDR2: LNHDA and SQIVND (reference sequence). The CDR3 bases are TGTGCCAGTAGTGATCGATCCCTAAGCTCCTATAATTCACCCCTCCACTTT. It is translated as CASSDRSLSSYNSPLHF.

The chain uses TRBV3-1 (or the pseudogene TRBV3-2) and TRBJ2-7, with 8 positions matching TRBD2. V gave up 8 bases and J gave up 7 bases; unmatched junction bases: 7. The CDR3 has 12 residues. Germline V gives CDR1 LGHDT, CDR2 YNNKEL (reference sequence). CDR3 amino acids: CASGRGAGEQYF. In DNA, the CDR3 is TGTGCCAGCGGGCGGGGGGCCGGGGAGCAGTACTTC.

The gene calls are TRBV3-1 (or the pseudogene TRBV3-2) and TRBJ2-7; D might be TRBD2 (5 bases). The germline gives CDR1 LGHDT, CDR2 YNNKEL (reference sequence). Trimming removed 1 base from V and 0 bases from J, with 10 bases in between. The CDR3 is made up of 15 amino acids. The CDR3 DNA reads TGTGCCAGCAGCCAAGCGGGCGGGCCCTCCTACGAGCAGTACTTC. Its translation is CASSQAGGPSYEQYF.

The chain carries TRBV9 and TRBJ2-1; TRBD1 aligns across 7 bases. This CDR3 is built from 16 residues. The germline CDR1 and CDR2 sequences are SGDLS and YYNGEE. The junction had 11 bases not matched to a gene; V was cut back by 0 bases and J by 8 bases. This CDR3 is CASSVEDRPAIDEQFF. DNA of the CDR3: TGTGCCAGCAGCGTAGAGGACAGGCCCGCCATCGATGAGCAGTTCTTC.

Points on this clone: Other DNA sequences in this specimen translate into the identical CDR3. This chain links TRBV27 with TRBJ1-2; D is perhaps TRBD1 (6 bases). CDR3 length equals 13 residues. Germline CDR1 and CDR2: MNHEY and SMNVEV (reference sequence). Deletions cut 6 bases from V and 3 bases from J, with 11 bases between. CDR3 nucleotides: TGTGCCAGCAGCCTAGGGGGGGACTATGGCTACACCTTC. Its translation is CASSLGGDYGYTF.

CDR3 loop: CASSLQGGQPQHF. The CDR3 region has the DNA TGTGCCAGCAGCTTACAGGGAGGTCAGCCCCAGCATTTT. The V gene is TRBV7-3, the J gene TRBJ1-5; TRBD1 might be the D (5 bases). Germline V gene lookup returns CDR1 SGHTA and CDR2 FQGTGA. This CDR3 has 13 amino acids. V lost 2 bases and J lost 6, with 8 bases in between. Together with reference TRBV7-3 and TRBJ1-5, the CDR3 gives the full variable domain: GAGVSQTPSNKVTEKGKYVELRCDPISGHTALYWYRQSLGQGPEFLIYFQGTGAADDSGLPNDRFFAVRPEGSVSTLKIQRTERGDSAVYLCASSLQGGQPQHFGDGTRLSIL.

The chain couples TRBV5-1 to TRBJ1-5; a weak D match, TRBD1 (5 bases). The CDR3 contains 16 residues. Germline CDR1 SGHRS, CDR2 YFSETQ. V was clipped by 3 bases and J by 1 base, with 14 bases between them. The CDR3 sequence: CASSWAVGGSNQPQHF. CDR3 DNA: TGCGCCAGCAGCTGGGCGGTTGGGGGGAGCAATCAGCCCCAGCATTTT.